The source of this T cell receptor (beta chain) is a study of OX40 agonist ivuxolimab in advanced cancers. Study-level information: Patients receiving dose escalation had hepatocellular carcinoma, melanoma, renal cell or head and neck cancer.

Findings and limits, study-wide: Within 6 weeks, CD4+ and CD8+ blood T cells expanded clonally at 0.1 to 3.0 mg/kg.

Excluded were patients having autoimmune disease history or systemic immunosuppression. Blood sampling took place at baseline, cycle 4 day 1, and cycle 7 day 1. Of note for this clone: The antigen is undetermined.

This CDR3 contains 14 residues. The V and J ends lost 6 bases and 1 base respectively, with 9 bases between them. Germline CDR1 and CDR2: SGHNT and YENEEA. Libraries were prepared by immunoSEQ multiplex PCR; TCRdb keeps only in-frame clonotypes and omits some of them. The data contain approximately 52,000 clones, approximately 94% of them singletons. The rearrangement links TRBV11-3 to TRBJ2-2, with D unclear. The specimen was CD4+ or CD8+ T cells sorted from blood, collected in a trial of the OX40 agonist ivuxolimab. The origin of this receptor is an adult with an advanced solid tumor such as melanoma, head and neck, liver or kidney cancer. The CDR3 is CASRQILNTGELFF. The CDR3 DNA is TGTGCCAGCAGACAGATCCTGAACACCGGGGAGCTGTTTTTT.